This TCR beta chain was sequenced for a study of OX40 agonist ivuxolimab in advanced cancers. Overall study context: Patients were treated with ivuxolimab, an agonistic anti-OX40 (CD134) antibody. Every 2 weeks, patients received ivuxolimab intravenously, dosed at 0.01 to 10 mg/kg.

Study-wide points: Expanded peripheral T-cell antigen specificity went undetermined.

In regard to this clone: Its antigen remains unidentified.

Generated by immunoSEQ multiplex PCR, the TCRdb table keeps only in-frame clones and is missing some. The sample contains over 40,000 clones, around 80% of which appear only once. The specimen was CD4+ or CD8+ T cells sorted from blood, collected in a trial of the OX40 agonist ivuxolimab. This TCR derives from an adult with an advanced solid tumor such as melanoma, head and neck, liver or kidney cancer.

The DNA for the CDR3 is TGCAGCGTTTCACAGGGTGTAAATGAAAAACTGTTTTTT. Amino acid sequence: CSVSQGVNEKLFF. J is TRBJ1-4 and V is TRBV29-1, with a tentative D call TRBD1 (6 bases). The CDR3 is 13 residues long. CDR1 is SQVTM and CDR2 is ANQGSEA in the germline V gene. V was shortened by 5 bases and J by 5 bases, with 12 bases between the two germline ends.